These 26 T cell receptor beta chains share one sample of origin, sequenced in a study of cytomegalovirus exposure and HLA in healthy donors. The PCR had 60 Vbeta and 13 Jbeta primers. Libraries were prepared by immunoSEQ multiplex PCR; TCRdb keeps only in-frame clonotypes and omits some of them. The repertoire has 60,000 to 85,000 clones, roughly 82% of them found once; the top ten carry 9.5% to 13%. The sequencing sample was made of PBMCs. These TCRs come from a male donor in good health and CMV-seropositive.

The rearrangement uses TRBV5-6 and TRBJ2-3; 9 nucleotides align to TRBD1. The CDR3 sequence is 17 residues long. V was pared by 1 base and J by 2 bases, with 8 bases of the junction left unmatched. Germline CDR1 SGHDT, CDR2 YYEEEE. CDR3 sequence (DNA): TGTGCCAGCAGCTTGAATAGGGGACAGGGCCTCACAGATACGCAGTATTTT. Protein product: CASSLNRGQGLTDTQYF.

The chain employs TRBV14 and TRBJ1-3; 10 positions match TRBD1. CDR3 length: 15 amino acids. The germline gives CDR1 SGHDN, CDR2 FVKESK. Trimming at V came to 4 bases and at J to 2 bases, leaving 2 bases not matched to a gene. Here the CDR3 reads CASSRGTGAGNTIYF. The CDR3 region has the DNA TGTGCCAGCAGCCGCGGGACAGGGGCTGGAAACACCATATATTTT.

V and J are TRBV27 and TRBJ2-7; 7 bases are shared with TRBD1. V lost 5 bases and J lost 9; bases outside the gene matches: 7. The CDR3 contains 12 residues. Germline loops: CDR1 MNHEY, CDR2 SMNVEV (reference sequence). DNA of the CDR3: TGTGCCAGCAGTCCTAAAGGGACAGTGCAGTACTTC. As protein: CASSPKGTVQYF.

The CDR3 here is CASSQDTEGGGNYGYTF. The CDR3 nucleotides are TGCGCCAGCAGCCAAGATACCGAAGGGGGCGGGAACTATGGCTACACCTTC. The chain joins TRBV4-3 to TRBJ1-2; 7 bases align to TRBD1. The germline V gene encodes CDR1 LGHNA and CDR2 YSLEER. This CDR3 spans 17 amino acids. V lost 0 bases to trimming and J lost 2 bases; unmatched junction nucleotides: 9.

The chain carries TRBV30 and TRBJ2-1, with D perhaps matching TRBD2 (5 bases). The germline V gene has CDR1 GTSNPN and CDR2 SVGIG (reference sequence). V was cut by 1 base and J by 9 bases, with 7 bases left in between. The CDR3 extends over 11 amino acids. The CDR3 coding sequence is TGTGCCTGGAGTGGAGGGAGTGAGCAGTTCTTC. Protein product: CAWSGGSEQFF.

A single count supports this clone. This chain uses TRBV2 with TRBJ1-2, with a tentative D call TRBD1 (5 bases). The V gene lost 6 bases and the J gene lost 7 bases, with 21 bases spanning the gap. The CDR3 sequence is 15 residues long. CDR1 SNHLY and CDR2 FYNNEI come from the germline V gene. Here the CDR3 reads CASSLLGLGPGGYTF. The DNA of the CDR3 is TGTGCCAGCAGCCTACTGGGACTTGGGCCTGGTGGCTACACCTTC.

The rearrangement uses TRBV9 and TRBJ2-7; 8 positions match TRBD1. Per the germline V gene, CDR1 is SGDLS and CDR2 is YYNGEE. J was trimmed by 4 bases and V by 0 bases; bases with no gene match: 6. The CDR3 sequence is 15 residues long. CDR3 bases: TGTGCCAGCAGCGTAGGGACAGGGAGCATGTACGAGCAGTACTTC. Its translation: CASSVGTGSMYEQYF. The variable domain in full, with the rest retrieved from reference TRBV9 and TRBJ2-7, is DSGVTQTPKHLITATGQRVTLRCSPRSGDLSVYWYQQSLDQGLQFLIQYYNGEERAKGNILERFSAQQFPDLHSELNLSSLELGDSALYFCASSVGTGSMYEQYFGPGTRLTVT.

Only one count was recorded for this clone. For the CDR3, the DNA is TGTGCCTGGAGTGGCGGGAACAGGAATCAGCCCCAGCATTTT. This translates into CAWSGGNRNQPQHF. The V and J genes are TRBV30 and TRBJ1-5, with a weak D call TRBD1 (5 bases). Looked up from germline, CDR1 is GTSNPN and CDR2 is SVGIG (reference sequence). The CDR3 sequence is 14 residues long. V was trimmed by 1 base and J by 4 bases, leaving 11 bases between them.

Of note for this clone: Additional DNA sequences in this sample encode the identical CDR3. V usage is TRBV4-2 and J usage is TRBJ1-5, with 8 positions matching TRBD1. V gave up 0 bases and J gave up 7 bases; unmatched junction bases: 5. In germline, CDR1 is LGHNA, CDR2 YNFKEQ. The CDR3 sequence is 15 residues long. The DNA of the CDR3 is TGTGCCAGCAGCCAAGATACAGGGGGTTACCAGCCCCAGCATTTT. Protein product: CASSQDTGGYQPQHF.

The chain links TRBV7-2 to TRBJ2-4; 8 bases line up with TRBD1. Germline V gene lookup returns CDR1 SGHTA and CDR2 FQGNSA. The CDR3 extends over 14 amino acids. Trimming took 5 bases from V and 7 from J; bases not matched to a gene: 7. CDR3 coding DNA: TGTGCCAGCAGCCCAGGACAGGGATGGAACATTCAGTACTTC. Protein sequence: CASSPGQGWNIQYF.

This clone was seen a handful of times. The V call is TRBV27, the J call TRBJ1-6; TRBD1 matches at 8 bases. With V trimmed by 6 bases and J by 7 bases, 2 bases remained unmatched. CDR1 is MNHEY and CDR2 is SMNVEV in the germline V gene (reference sequence). This CDR3 spans 13 amino acids. In DNA form, the CDR3 reads TGTGCCAGCAGCTACAGGGGGAATTCACCCCTCCACTTT. Protein product: CASSYRGNSPLHF.

The chain recombines TRBV7-3 with TRBJ2-3, with TRBD2 matching 13 bases. CDR3 length: 15 amino acids. V trimming: 5 bases; J trimming: 5 bases; junction bases outside the gene matches: 4. Looked up from germline, CDR1 is SGHTA and CDR2 is FQGTGA. CDR3 DNA sequence: TGTGCCAGCAGCCCAGGACTAGCGGGGGTAGATACGCAGTATTTT. As protein: CASSPGLAGVDTQYF. Using reference TRBV7-3 and TRBJ2-3 for the parts outside the CDR3, the full variable domain is GAGVSQTPSNKVTEKGKYVELRCDPISGHTALYWYRQSLGQGPEFLIYFQGTGAADDSGLPNDRFFAVRPEGSVSTLKIQRTERGDSAVYLCASSPGLAGVDTQYFGPGTRLTVL.

The V gene is TRBV19, the J gene TRBJ2-1; 10 bases agree with TRBD2. CDR1 and CDR2 from the germline V gene are LNHDA and SQIVND (reference sequence). The CDR3 length is 14 residues. V lost 6 bases and J lost 6; bases outside the gene matches: 5. The CDR3 region has the DNA TGTGCCAGTAGAGGCCTAGCGGGAGCCAATGAGCAGTTCTTC. Its protein product is CASRGLAGANEQFF.

To note about this clone: A junction end diverges from the germline sequence, so it may reflect a read error. The V gene is TRBV7-2, the J gene TRBJ2-4; either TRBD1 or TRBD2 may supply D (7 bases each). Germline-derived CDR1 and CDR2 are SGHTA and FQGNSA. The CDR3 runs 14 residues. The CDR3 coding sequence is TGTGCCAGCAGCCTAGCAGGGGGGGGAAACATTCAGTACTTC. It encodes CASSLAGGGNIQYF.

V gene TRBV6-1 combines with J gene TRBJ1-5, with 7 bases that match TRBD1. This CDR3 contains 18 residues. Germline loops: CDR1 MNHNS, CDR2 SASEGT. The ends lost 2 bases at V and 0 bases at J; junction bases unmatched: 10. The CDR3 DNA is TGTGCCAGCAGTGAAATTCCAGGGGGGAGATATAGCAATCAGCCCCAGCATTTT. Amino acids: CASSEIPGGRYSNQPQHF.

The V and J genes are TRBV30 and TRBJ1-5; D is undetermined. Germline CDR1 is GTSNPN and CDR2 is SVGIG (reference sequence). The ends were cut back, 3 bases at V and 2 bases at J, with 8 bases in the middle. This CDR3 comprises 13 residues. The CDR3 DNA is TGTGCCTGGAGAGGTCGGGGCAATCAGCCCCAGCATTTT. Translation gives CAWRGRGNQPQHF.

The V gene is TRBV6-5, the J gene TRBJ1-1; D remains unclear. There are 13 residues in the CDR3. Deletions cut 6 bases from V and 8 bases from J, with 16 bases between. Germline CDR1 is MNHEY and CDR2 is SVGAGI. The CDR3 sequence is CASRGDGGREAFF. CDR3 nucleotides: TGTGCCAGCAGGGGAGACGGTGGAAGGGAAGCTTTCTTT.

The chain links TRBV25-1 to TRBJ2-5; the match to TRBD2 covers 7 bases. Germline-derived CDR1 and CDR2 are MGHDK and SYGVNS. This CDR3 is built from 13 residues. With 4 bases clipped from V and 1 base from J, the junction kept 0 bases outside the gene matches. The CDR3 DNA reads as TGTGCCAGCAGTGGGACTAGCCAAGAGACCCAGTACTTC. It is translated as CASSGTSQETQYF.

This clone showed up just a few times. The J gene is TRBJ1-1, the V gene TRBV7-2; 7 bases agree with TRBD1. The CDR3 is 13 amino acids. Germline loops: CDR1 SGHTA, CDR2 FQGNSA. Trimming at V came to 6 bases and at J to 6 bases, leaving 7 bases not matched to a gene. This chain's CDR3 is CASSSRQGAEAFF. DNA of the CDR3: TGTGCCAGCAGTTCCCGACAGGGCGCTGAAGCTTTCTTT. Supplemented by reference TRBV7-2 and TRBJ1-1, the full variable domain reads GAGVSQSPSNKVTEKGKDVELRCDPISGHTALYWYRQSLGQGLEFLIYFQGNSAPDKSGLPSDRFSAERTGGSVSTLTIQRTQQEDSAVYLCASSSRQGAEAFFGQGTRLTVV.

The chain joins TRBV7-3 to TRBJ2-5; 8 bases line up with TRBD2. Germline-derived CDR1 and CDR2 are SGHTA and FQGTGA. The CDR3 loop spans 15 amino acids. The trim removed 4 bases at V and 2 bases at J, leaving 6 bases unmatched. CDR3 DNA sequence: TGTGCCAGCAGCTACGCGGGGGGCCAGCAAGAGACCCAGTACTTC. As protein: CASSYAGGQQETQYF.

The genes are TRBV19 and TRBJ1-3; D is possibly TRBD1 (5 bases). Trimming removed 7 bases at V and 0 bases at J, with 10 bases between. The germline gives CDR1 LNHDA, CDR2 SQIVND (reference sequence). The CDR3 is 14 amino acids. The CDR3 loop is CASNQGPSGNTIYF. The CDR3 nucleotides are TGTGCCAGTAATCAGGGCCCCTCTGGAAACACCATATATTTT.

The chain carries TRBV2 and TRBJ2-7; maybe TRBD1 (6 bases). The CDR3 extends over 14 amino acids. The germline V gene encodes CDR1 SNHLY and CDR2 FYNNEI. The V end lost 8 bases, the J end lost 4 bases, and 18 bases lay between the germline ends. The CDR3 DNA reads TGTGCCAGCGTAGTTGGGACACACGTTTACGAGCAGTACTTC. Its translation is CASVVGTHVYEQYF.

This rearrangement joins TRBV6-1 to TRBJ2-3; D perhaps matches TRBD2 (6 bases). Germline values: CDR1 MNHNS, CDR2 SASEGT. Trimming left V 6 bases short and J 0 bases short, with 13 bases between. This CDR3 is built from 15 residues. This CDR3 is CASSEGLASTDTQYF. CDR3 nucleotide sequence: TGTGCCAGCAGCGAGGGGCTAGCGAGCACAGATACGCAGTATTTT.

J is TRBJ2-2 and V is TRBV11-1; TRBD1 might be the D (6 bases). The CDR3 sequence is 15 residues long. CDR1 is SGHAT, CDR2 FQDESV, per germline (reference sequence). Between the trimmed V and J ends, which lost 6 bases and 4 bases, there was a span of 15 bases. CDR3 sequence: CASSRTTGSTGELFF. DNA of the CDR3: TGTGCCAGCAGTCGAACCACAGGGTCCACCGGGGAGCTGTTTTTT.

There are a few counts of this clone. The chain has TRBV19 and TRBJ1-2; D might be TRBD1 (6 bases). The CDR3 has 15 amino acids. CDR1 and CDR2 (germline): LNHDA, SQIVND (reference sequence). The V end was cut by 3 bases, the J end by 2 bases, with 13 bases between. CDR3 amino acids: CASSILGHFNYGYTF. Written as DNA, the CDR3 is TGTGCCAGTAGTATCTTGGGACACTTCAACTATGGCTACACCTTC. The whole variable domain, remainder taken from reference TRBV19 and TRBJ1-2, is DGGITQSPKYLFRKEGQNVTLSCEQNLNHDAMYWYRQDPGQGLRLIYYSQIVNDFQKGDIAEGYSVSREKKESFPLTVTSAQKNPTAFYLCASSILGHFNYGYTFGSGTRLTVV.

The chain joins TRBV28 to TRBJ1-5; the D is unclear. The CDR3 is 14 residues long. The V and J ends lost 3 bases and 6 bases respectively, with 12 bases between them. Germline-derived CDR1 and CDR2 are MDHEN and SYDVKM. CDR3 sequence reads: CASSLSLGSQPQHF. The DNA for the CDR3 is TGTGCCAGCAGTTTGAGCTTGGGGAGTCAGCCCCAGCATTTT.